One sample yielded the 7 T cell receptor beta chains listed below, sequenced in a study of control samples from healthy donors and cancer patients. Generated by immunoSEQ multiplex PCR, the TCRdb table keeps only in-frame clones and is missing some. Among about 24,000 clones listed, around 83% were seen once. Sequenced material: PBMCs. The receptors stem from a man in his fifties or sixties with head and neck cancer.

The rearrangement links TRBV19 to TRBJ2-1; TRBD2 is a possible D gene (5 bases). This CDR3 region has 16 residues. The V and J ends lost 5 bases and 4 bases respectively, with 18 bases between them. The germline gives CDR1 LNHDA, CDR2 SQIVND (reference sequence). CDR3 loop: CASSPDYTIYYNEQFF. For the CDR3, the DNA is TGTGCCAGTAGTCCCGACTACACTATTTATTACAATGAGCAGTTCTTC.

The genes are TRBV4-3 and TRBJ2-1; a weak D match, TRBD1 (5 bases). The germline V gene has CDR1 LGHNA and CDR2 YSLEER. CDR3 size: 16 residues. Trimming removed 1 base at V and 3 bases at J, with 13 bases between. CDR3 in DNA: TGCGCCAGCAGCCAAGTCGTAGGGGTTCTCTACAATGAGCAGTTCTTC. The encoded protein is CASSQVVGVLYNEQFF.

This clone was picked up a small number of times. V usage is TRBV6-4 and J usage is TRBJ2-2, with D hard to call. Per the germline V gene, CDR1 is MRHNA and CDR2 is SNTAGT. The CDR3 sequence is 14 residues long. V was trimmed by 4 bases and J by 3 bases, leaving 9 bases between them. The CDR3 DNA is TGTGCCAGCAGTGTTGGGCAGGACACCGGGGAGCTGTTTTTT. It translates to CASSVGQDTGELFF.

The chain employs TRBV7-2 and TRBJ1-2, with D tentatively TRBD1 (5 bases). The CDR3 extends over 14 amino acids. Germline CDR1 is SGHTA and CDR2 is FQGNSA. V gave up 3 bases and J gave up 6 bases, with 14 bases separating them. As DNA, the CDR3 is TGTGCCAGCAGCTTGTCCAGGGAAAGGGATGGCTACACCTTC. Amino acids: CASSLSRERDGYTF.

The rearrangement links TRBV7-9 to TRBJ1-1; D is possibly TRBD1 (6 bases). The germline V gene encodes CDR1 SEHNR and CDR2 FQNEAQ (reference sequence). The CDR3 length is 14 residues. V was trimmed by 4 bases and J by 6 bases, leaving 15 bases between them. The CDR3 DNA reads TGTGCCAGCAGCTCGGGGACACCTAACGCTGAAGCTTTCTTT. Its translation is CASSSGTPNAEAFF.

The V call is TRBV25-1, the J call TRBJ2-3; D is possibly TRBD1 (6 bases). This CDR3 is 14 amino acids long. V was clipped by 4 bases and J by 0 bases, with 8 bases between them. CDR1 and CDR2 (germline): MGHDK, SYGVNS. The CDR3 DNA is TGTGCCAGCAGTGTACAGGGAAGCACAGATACGCAGTATTTT. Translated: CASSVQGSTDTQYF.

This chain uses TRBV2 with TRBJ1-4; D remains unclear. CDR1 and CDR2 (germline): SNHLY, FYNNEI. V was pared by 6 bases and J by 0 bases, with 8 bases between. The CDR3 sequence is 14 residues long. CDR3 sequence: CASRPRSTNEKLFF. The DNA for the CDR3 is TGTGCCAGCAGGCCCAGGTCAACTAATGAAAAACTGTTTTTT.